This TCR beta chain derives from a study of T cells after yellow fever vaccination. General study points: When the response was secondary, it was weaker but reached its peak faster, day 5 versus 15. A large majority of primary-vaccination clones showed up again after the booster (96% CD4, roughly 91% CD8). CD4 and CD8 compartments shared a small share of clonotypes, likely from convergent recombination.

CDR3 length: 14 residues. Germline trimming cut 3 bases from V and 4 bases from J; bases unmatched to any gene: 4. The germline gives CDR1 MNHNS, CDR2 SASEGT. Generation of TCR cDNA used 5'RACE template switching (which added a universal primer site and UMIs). In TCRdb, the 5' RACE reads were re-called with MiXCR into one record per CDR3 protein. The sample has some 500,000 distinct CDR3 sequences, roughly 12% seen once. As regards this clonotype: Its antigen is undetermined.

The chain is built from TRBV6-1 and TRBJ2-7, with 9 bases lining up with TRBD2. The input for sequencing was PBMCs, taken on the day of the yellow fever booster vaccination. This receptor was obtained from a young man who received the YFV17D yellow fever vaccine. CDR3 DNA: TGTGCCAGCAGTGAGCGGGAGGGTAGATACGAGCAGTACTTC. Protein sequence: CASSEREGRYEQYF.